Each of the 13 T cell receptor beta chains below was sequenced from the same sample in a study of cytomegalovirus exposure and HLA in healthy donors. The PCR contained 60 Vbeta and 13 Jbeta primers. TCRdb's copy holds only in-frame clones and misses some; the assay was immunoSEQ multiplex PCR. The sample consists of 150,000 to 200,000 clones, approximately 81% of them appearing once. The material sequenced was PBMCs. The receptors here all came from a female donor in good health and CMV-seronegative.

The rearrangement uses TRBV19 and TRBJ2-7; D is perhaps TRBD2 (6 bases). Germline loops: CDR1 LNHDA, CDR2 SQIVND (reference sequence). The CDR3 sequence is 13 residues long. Deletions cut 0 bases from V and 7 bases from J, with 10 bases between. CDR3 region: CASSIDGGPEQYF. The DNA of the CDR3 is TGTGCCAGTAGTATAGATGGAGGGCCAGAGCAGTACTTC.

The chain recombines TRBV6-4 with TRBJ2-6; D is possibly TRBD1 (6 bases). The CDR3 loop spans 17 amino acids. Deletions cut 2 bases from V and 4 bases from J, with 15 bases between. Per germline, CDR1 MRHNA and CDR2 SNTAGT. CDR3 sequence (DNA): TGTGCCAGCAGTGACACACTTACAGGGTACGGGGCCAACGTCCTGACTTTC. It specifies CASSDTLTGYGANVLTF.

This clone was seen once. This chain uses TRBV6-6 with TRBJ2-7; D might be TRBD1 (5 bases). Trimming left V 7 bases short and J 3 bases short, with 13 bases between. Germline V gene lookup returns CDR1 MNHNY and CDR2 SVGAGI (reference sequence). CDR3 length equals 13 residues. For the CDR3, the DNA is TGTGCCAGCACCCCCGAGACAGACTACGAGCAGTACTTC. It is translated as CASTPETDYEQYF.

This clone was counted between two and nine times. This chain joins TRBV4-1 and TRBJ2-7; a weak D match, TRBD2 (5 bases). Trimming pared 1 base from V and 5 bases from J, leaving 12 bases between. CDR3 length equals 14 residues. Per germline, CDR1 MGHRA and CDR2 YSYEKL. CDR3 DNA sequence: TGCGCCAGCAGCCAAGGGCTTTTGGAGGACGAGCAGTACTTC. Translated, it gives CASSQGLLEDEQYF.

The rearrangement joins TRBV9 to TRBJ1-6; D is uncertain. Between the trimmed V and J ends, which lost 0 bases and 10 bases, there was a span of 14 bases. Germline CDR1 SGDLS, CDR2 YYNGEE. The CDR3 is made up of 15 amino acids. CDR3 region: CASSVEERLKSPLHF. In DNA, the CDR3 is TGTGCCAGCAGCGTAGAAGAGAGGTTGAAGTCACCCCTCCACTTT.

This sequence joins TRBV9 and TRBJ1-1, with 7 nucleotides matching TRBD1. Germline-derived CDR1 and CDR2 are SGDLS and YYNGEE. V was pared by 6 bases and J by 3 bases, with 8 bases of the junction left unmatched. This CDR3 spans 14 amino acids. The CDR3 nucleotides are TGTGCCAGCACCCTGGACAGGTCAGACACTGAAGCTTTCTTT. Residues: CASTLDRSDTEAFF. The full variable domain, in which reference TRBV9 and TRBJ1-1 provide the parts outside the CDR3, is DSGVTQTPKHLITATGQRVTLRCSPRSGDLSVYWYQQSLDQGLQFLIQYYNGEERAKGNILERFSAQQFPDLHSELNLSSLELGDSALYFCASTLDRSDTEAFFGQGTRLTVV.

The chain uses TRBV7-9 and TRBJ1-5, with a possible D match to TRBD1 (6 bases). The CDR3 loop spans 15 amino acids. Trimming removed 6 bases from V and 7 bases from J, with 19 bases in between. Germline loops: CDR1 SEHNR, CDR2 FQNEAQ (reference sequence). Here the CDR3 DNA reads TGTGCCAGCAGTCGAGGGGGTGGCACGGGACAGCCCCAGCATTTT. It codes for CASSRGGGTGQPQHF.

The V gene is TRBV10-3, the J gene TRBJ2-5; 10 bases line up with TRBD1. This CDR3 comprises 14 residues. Germline CDR1 ENHRY, CDR2 SYGVKD. Trimming at V came to 8 bases and at J to 5 bases, leaving 8 bases not matched to a gene. The CDR3 here is CAIRDRGLGETQYF. CDR3 DNA: TGTGCCATCCGGGACAGGGGTTTGGGGGAGACCCAGTACTTC.

V gene TRBV6-1 combines with J gene TRBJ1-1; 7 nucleotides line up with TRBD1. This CDR3 comprises 14 residues. Germline-derived CDR1 and CDR2 are MNHNS and SASEGT. Trimming cost V 4 bases and J 1 base; bases outside gene matches: 3. The CDR3 reads CASSVGTENTEAFF. The CDR3 region has the DNA TGTGCCAGCAGTGTCGGGACAGAGAACACTGAAGCTTTCTTT.

J is TRBJ2-5 and V is TRBV7-9; D unresolved. The V and J ends lost 6 bases and 0 bases respectively, with 14 bases between them. The germline V gene has CDR1 SEHNR and CDR2 FQNEAQ (reference sequence). This CDR3 is built from 15 residues. The CDR3 sequence is CASSVSSADQETQYF. The CDR3 DNA reads TGTGCCAGCAGTGTCTCGTCGGCGGACCAAGAGACCCAGTACTTC.

V and J are TRBV5-1 and TRBJ1-2, with 8 bases identical to TRBD1. The CDR3 runs to 18 residues. Germline CDR1 and CDR2: SGHRS and YFSETQ. The trim removed 1 base at V and 4 bases at J, leaving 15 bases unmatched. The CDR3 sequence is CASSLHRRGRSIGYGYTF. For the CDR3, the DNA is TGCGCCAGCAGCTTGCATCGCAGGGGGCGTTCAATAGGCTATGGCTACACCTTC.

The rearrangement links TRBV6-1 to TRBJ2-7; no definite D call. The V end lost 1 base, the J end lost 0 bases, and 7 bases lay between the germline ends. The V gene's germline CDR1 is MNHNS and CDR2 SASEGT. This CDR3 has 14 amino acids. The CDR3 DNA sequence: TGTGCCAGCAGTGAAGGTCTAGGCTCCTACGAGCAGTACTTC. This encodes CASSEGLGSYEQYF.

The rearrangement links TRBV23-1 to TRBJ1-1, with D perhaps TRBD1 (5 bases). TRBV23-1 is flagged as an ORF with uncertain function. V was trimmed by 4 bases and J by 5 bases, leaving 17 bases between them. The CDR3 spans 15 residues. This CDR3 reads CASSPRAGNLTEAFF. CDR3 nucleotide sequence: TGCGCCAGCAGTCCCCGGGCAGGGAATCTAACTGAAGCTTTCTTT.